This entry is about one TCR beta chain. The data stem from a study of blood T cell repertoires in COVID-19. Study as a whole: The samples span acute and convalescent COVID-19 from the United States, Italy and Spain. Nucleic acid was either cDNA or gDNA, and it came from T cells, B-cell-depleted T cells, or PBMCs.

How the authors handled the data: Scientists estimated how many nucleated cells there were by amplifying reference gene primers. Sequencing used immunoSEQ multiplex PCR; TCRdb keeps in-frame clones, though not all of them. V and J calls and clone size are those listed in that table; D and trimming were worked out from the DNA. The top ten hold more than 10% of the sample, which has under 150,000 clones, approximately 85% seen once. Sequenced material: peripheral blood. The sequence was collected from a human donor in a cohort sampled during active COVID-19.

In nucleotides, the CDR3 is TGCAGTGCTAGTACGGGGACAGTAAATCAGCCCCAGCATTTT. This gives the protein CSASTGTVNQPQHF. The chain combines TRBV20-1 with TRBJ1-5; 7 bases are shared with TRBD1. After removal of 3 bases from V and 4 bases from J, the junction contained 6 bases not matched to a gene. Germline CDR1 reads DFQATT; CDR2 reads SNEGSKA (reference sequence). This CDR3 comprises 14 residues.